This T cell receptor (beta chain) was sequenced for a study of OX40 agonist ivuxolimab in advanced cancers. Overall study: Patients receiving dose escalation had hepatocellular carcinoma, melanoma, renal cell or head and neck cancer. Antecedent anti-PD-1, anti-PD-L1 or anti-CTLA-4 therapy was permissible, with about 39% having received some.

To note about this clone: What it binds is not known.

General observations from the study: Mean expanded clone counts were higher in CD8+ than CD4+ T cells.

TCRdb's table, derived via immunoSEQ multiplex PCR, lists solely in-frame clones and lacks some. Of nearly 80,000 clones in the sample, 84% were seen once. The cohort excluded patients with autoimmune disease history or systemic immunosuppression. Deletions cut 2 bases from V and 7 bases from J, with 14 bases between. The length of the CDR3 is 14 residues. Germline loops: CDR1 GTSNPN, CDR2 SVGIG (reference sequence). The clonotype originates from an adult with an advanced solid tumor such as melanoma, head and neck, liver or kidney cancer. The V call is TRBV30, the J call TRBJ1-4, with D tentatively TRBD1 (5 bases). The input for sequencing was CD4+ or CD8+ T cells sorted from blood, taken in a trial of the OX40 agonist ivuxolimab. In DNA form, the CDR3 reads TGTGCCTGGAGTTTGGATTGGCAGGGTGAAAAACTGTTTTTT. As protein: CAWSLDWQGEKLFF.